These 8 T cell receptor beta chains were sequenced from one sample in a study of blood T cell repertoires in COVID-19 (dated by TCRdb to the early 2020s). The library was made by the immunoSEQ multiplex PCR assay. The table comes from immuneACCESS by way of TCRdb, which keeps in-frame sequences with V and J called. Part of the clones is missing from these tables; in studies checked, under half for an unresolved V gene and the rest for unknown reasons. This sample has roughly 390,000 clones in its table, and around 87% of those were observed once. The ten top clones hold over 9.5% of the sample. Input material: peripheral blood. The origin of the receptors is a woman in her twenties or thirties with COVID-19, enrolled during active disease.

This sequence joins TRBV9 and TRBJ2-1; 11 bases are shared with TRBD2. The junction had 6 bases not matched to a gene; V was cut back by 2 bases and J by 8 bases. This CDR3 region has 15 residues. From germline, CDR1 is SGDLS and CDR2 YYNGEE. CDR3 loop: CASSVGTSGGDEQFF. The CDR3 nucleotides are TGTGCCAGCAGCGTGGGGACTAGCGGTGGCGATGAGCAGTTCTTC. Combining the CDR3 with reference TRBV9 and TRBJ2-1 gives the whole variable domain DSGVTQTPKHLITATGQRVTLRCSPRSGDLSVYWYQQSLDQGLQFLIQYYNGEERAKGNILERFSAQQFPDLHSELNLSSLELGDSALYFCASSVGTSGGDEQFFGPGTRLTVL.

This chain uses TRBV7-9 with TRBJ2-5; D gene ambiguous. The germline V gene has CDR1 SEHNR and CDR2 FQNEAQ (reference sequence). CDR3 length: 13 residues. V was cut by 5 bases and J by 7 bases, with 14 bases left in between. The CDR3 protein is CASSLSTSGTQYF. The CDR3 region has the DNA TGTGCCAGCAGCCTCTCTACGTCGGGGACCCAGTACTTC.

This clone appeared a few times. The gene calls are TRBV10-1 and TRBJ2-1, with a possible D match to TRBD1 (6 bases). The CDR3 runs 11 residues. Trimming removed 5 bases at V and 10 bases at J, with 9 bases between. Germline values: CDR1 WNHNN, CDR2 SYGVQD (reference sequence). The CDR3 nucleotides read TGCGCCAGCAGTCTCGGACAGGAGCAGTTCTTC. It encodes CASSLGQEQFF.

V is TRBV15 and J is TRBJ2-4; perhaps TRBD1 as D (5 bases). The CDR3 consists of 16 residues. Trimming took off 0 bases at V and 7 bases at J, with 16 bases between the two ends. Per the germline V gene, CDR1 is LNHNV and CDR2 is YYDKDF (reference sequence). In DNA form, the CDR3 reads TGTGCCACCAGCAGAGATCTGGGGCCCGCCGGGAACATTCAGTACTTC. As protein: CATSRDLGPAGNIQYF.

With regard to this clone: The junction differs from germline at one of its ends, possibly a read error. CDR3 region: CASSLGTGDSYEQYF. The CDR3 nucleotides are TGTGCTAGCAGCTTAGGGACAGGGGACTCCTACGAGCAGTACTTC. The chain couples TRBV7-7 to TRBJ2-7, with 10 bases matching TRBD1. The CDR3 runs to 15 residues. Per germline, CDR1 SSHAT and CDR2 FNYEAQ (reference sequence). The full variable domain, its missing parts supplied by reference TRBV7-7 and TRBJ2-7, is GAGVSQSPRYKVTKRGQDVTLRCDPISSHATLYWYQQALGQGPEFLTYFNYEAQPDKSGLPSDRFSAERPEGSISTLTIQRTEQRDSAMYRCASSLGTGDSYEQYFGPGTRLTVT.

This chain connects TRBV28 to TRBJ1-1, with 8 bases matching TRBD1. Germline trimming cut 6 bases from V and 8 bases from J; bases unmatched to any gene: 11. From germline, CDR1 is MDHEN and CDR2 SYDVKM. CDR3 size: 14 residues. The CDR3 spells CASSPGQVGSEAFF. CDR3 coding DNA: TGTGCCAGCAGCCCGGGACAGGTCGGTTCCGAAGCTTTCTTT.

DNA of the CDR3: TGTGCCTGGAGTGTAGGGACAGGGGGCAATCAGCCCCAGCATTTT. Its translation: CAWSVGTGGNQPQHF. The chain carries TRBV30 and TRBJ1-5; 10 positions agree with TRBD1. Germline CDR1 reads GTSNPN; CDR2 reads SVGIG (reference sequence). The CDR3 runs to 15 residues. V gave up 0 bases and J gave up 2 bases; unmatched junction bases: 1.

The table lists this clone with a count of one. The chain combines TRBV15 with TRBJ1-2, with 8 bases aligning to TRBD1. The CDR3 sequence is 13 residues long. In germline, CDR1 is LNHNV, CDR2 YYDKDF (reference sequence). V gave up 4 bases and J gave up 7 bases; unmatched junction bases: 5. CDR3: CATSTGGAGGYTF. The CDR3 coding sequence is TGTGCCACCAGCACAGGGGGCGCCGGTGGCTACACCTTC. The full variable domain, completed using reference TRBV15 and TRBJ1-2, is DAMVIQNPRYQVTQFGKPVTLSCSQTLNHNVMYWYQQKSSQAPKLLFHYYDKDFNNEADTPDNFQSRRPNTSFCFLDIRSPGLGDTAMYLCATSTGGAGGYTFGSGTRLTVV.